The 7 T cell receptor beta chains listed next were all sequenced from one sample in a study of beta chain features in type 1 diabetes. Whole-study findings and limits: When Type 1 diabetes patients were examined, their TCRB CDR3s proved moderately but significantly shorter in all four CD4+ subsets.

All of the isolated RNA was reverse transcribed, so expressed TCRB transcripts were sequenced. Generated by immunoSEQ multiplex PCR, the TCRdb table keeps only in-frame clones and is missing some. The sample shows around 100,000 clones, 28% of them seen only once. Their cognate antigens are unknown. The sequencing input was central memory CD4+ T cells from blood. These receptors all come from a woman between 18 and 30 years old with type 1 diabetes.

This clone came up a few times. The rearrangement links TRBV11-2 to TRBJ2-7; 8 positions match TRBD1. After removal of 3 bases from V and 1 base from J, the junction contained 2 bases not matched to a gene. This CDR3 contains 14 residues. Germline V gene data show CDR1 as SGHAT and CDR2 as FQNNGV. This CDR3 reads CASSFDRGSYEQYV. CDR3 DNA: TGTGCCAGCAGCTTCGACAGGGGATCCTACGAGCAGTACGTC.

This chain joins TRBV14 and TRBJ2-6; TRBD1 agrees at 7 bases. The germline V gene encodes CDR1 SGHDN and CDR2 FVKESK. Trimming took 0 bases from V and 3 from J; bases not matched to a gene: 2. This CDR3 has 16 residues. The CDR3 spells CASSQERGLGANVLTF. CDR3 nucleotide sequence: TGTGCCAGCAGCCAAGAGAGGGGGCTTGGGGCCAACGTCCTGACTTTC.

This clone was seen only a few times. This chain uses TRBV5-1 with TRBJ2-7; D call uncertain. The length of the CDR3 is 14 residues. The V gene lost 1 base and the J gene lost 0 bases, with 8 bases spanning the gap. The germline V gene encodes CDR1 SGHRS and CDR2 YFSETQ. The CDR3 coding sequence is TGCGCCAGCAGCTTGACTGCGAGCTCCTACGAGCAGTACTTC. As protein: CASSLTASSYEQYF.

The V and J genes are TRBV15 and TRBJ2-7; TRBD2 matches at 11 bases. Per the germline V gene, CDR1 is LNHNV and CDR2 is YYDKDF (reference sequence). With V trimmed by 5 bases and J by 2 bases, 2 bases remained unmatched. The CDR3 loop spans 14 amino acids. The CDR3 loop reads CATSEGLAAYEQYV. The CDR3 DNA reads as TGTGCCACCAGCGAGGGACTAGCGGCCTACGAGCAGTACGTC.

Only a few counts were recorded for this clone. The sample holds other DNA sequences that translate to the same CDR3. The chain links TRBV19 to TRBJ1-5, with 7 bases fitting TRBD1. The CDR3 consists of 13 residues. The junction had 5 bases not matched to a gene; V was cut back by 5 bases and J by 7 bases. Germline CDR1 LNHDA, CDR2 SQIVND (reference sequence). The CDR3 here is CASSQQGSQPQHF. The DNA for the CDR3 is TGTGCCAGTAGTCAACAGGGGTCGCAGCCCCAGCATTTT.

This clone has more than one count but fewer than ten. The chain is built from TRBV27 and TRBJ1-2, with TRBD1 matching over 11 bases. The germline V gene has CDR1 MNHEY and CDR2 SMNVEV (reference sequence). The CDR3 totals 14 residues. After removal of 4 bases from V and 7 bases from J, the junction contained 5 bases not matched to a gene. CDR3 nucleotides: TGTGCCAGCAGTTCACCGGGACAGGGGGGTGGCTACACCTTC. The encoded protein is CASSSPGQGGGYTF.

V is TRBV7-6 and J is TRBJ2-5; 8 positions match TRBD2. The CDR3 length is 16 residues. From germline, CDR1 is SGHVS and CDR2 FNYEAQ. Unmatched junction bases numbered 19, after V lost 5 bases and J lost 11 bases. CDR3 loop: CASSPLATSALPQQYF. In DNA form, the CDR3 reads TGTGCCAGCAGCCCCTTGGCGACTAGCGCCCTGCCTCAGCAGTACTTC.